This T cell receptor (beta chain) was recovered during a study of cytomegalovirus exposure and HLA in healthy donors. Study outcomes and limitations: Later, an analysis found that TCR clusters from the first cohort tended to co-occur in the roughly 110 validation repertoires.

Trimming shortened V by 6 bases and J by 1 base, and 13 bases separated the two germline ends. Germline V CDR1 and CDR2: MNHNS, SASEGT. The CDR3 is 14 residues long. With regard to this clone: The antigen remains undetermined.

Sequenced by immunoSEQ multiplex PCR; TCRdb stores in-frame clones only, minus some. The sample carries some 350,000 clones, around 90% recorded once. The sequence was collected from a woman aged 25-40 years in good health and CMV-seropositive. Material: PBMCs. The V gene is TRBV6-1, the J gene TRBJ2-7, with D perhaps being TRBD1 or TRBD2 (5 bases each). Here the CDR3 reads CASRVRDGSYEQYF. CDR3 nucleotides: TGTGCCAGCAGGGTCCGGGACGGGTCCTACGAGCAGTACTTC.